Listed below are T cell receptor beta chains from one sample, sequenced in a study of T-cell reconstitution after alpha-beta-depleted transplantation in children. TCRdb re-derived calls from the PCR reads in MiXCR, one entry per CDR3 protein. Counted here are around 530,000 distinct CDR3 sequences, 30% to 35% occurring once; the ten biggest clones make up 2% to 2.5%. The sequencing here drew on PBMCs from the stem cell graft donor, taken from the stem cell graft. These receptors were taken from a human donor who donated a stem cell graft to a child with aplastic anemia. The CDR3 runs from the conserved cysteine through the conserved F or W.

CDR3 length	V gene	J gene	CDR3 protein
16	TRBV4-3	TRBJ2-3	CASSHPGLAGVDTQYF
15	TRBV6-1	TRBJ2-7	CASSETTGTYYEQYF
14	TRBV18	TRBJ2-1	CASLTGAGGNEQFF
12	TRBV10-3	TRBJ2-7	CAISEEKREQYF
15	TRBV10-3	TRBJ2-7	CAISESLAGPYEQYF
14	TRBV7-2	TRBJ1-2	CASSRDQGERGYTF
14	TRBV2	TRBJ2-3	CASRAGPLRDTQYF
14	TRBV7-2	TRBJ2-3	CASLKGGRTDTQYF
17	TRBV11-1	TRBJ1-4	CASSSLGALTGNEKLFF
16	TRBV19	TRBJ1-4	CASSITGALGYGKLFF
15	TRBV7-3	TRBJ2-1	CASSLIREGRGEQFF
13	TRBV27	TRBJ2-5	CASSPGLLETQYF
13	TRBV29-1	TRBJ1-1	CSVLRIGYVEAFF
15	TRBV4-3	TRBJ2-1	CASSQEPLAGVEQFF
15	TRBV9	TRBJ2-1	CASSRGQGAYNEQFF
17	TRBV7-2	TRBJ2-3	CASSLLAGGNRADTQYF
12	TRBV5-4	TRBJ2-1	CASSLKGNEQFF
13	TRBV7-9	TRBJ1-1	CASSSQGVSGAFF
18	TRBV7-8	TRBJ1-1	CASSRSAYPGTGNTEAFF
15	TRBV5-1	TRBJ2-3	CASSLGGQYTDTQYF
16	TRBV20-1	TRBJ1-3	CSARGGVQDSGNTIYF
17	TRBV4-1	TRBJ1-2	CASSQDSVEQDDYGYTF
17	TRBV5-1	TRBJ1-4	CASSDSTAPRGGEKLFF
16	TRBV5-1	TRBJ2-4	CASSFLAGGPGNIQYF
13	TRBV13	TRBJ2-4	CASLGGAKNIQYF
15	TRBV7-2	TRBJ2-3	CASSPLAAMVDTQYF
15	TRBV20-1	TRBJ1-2	CSARVDRGYNYGYTF